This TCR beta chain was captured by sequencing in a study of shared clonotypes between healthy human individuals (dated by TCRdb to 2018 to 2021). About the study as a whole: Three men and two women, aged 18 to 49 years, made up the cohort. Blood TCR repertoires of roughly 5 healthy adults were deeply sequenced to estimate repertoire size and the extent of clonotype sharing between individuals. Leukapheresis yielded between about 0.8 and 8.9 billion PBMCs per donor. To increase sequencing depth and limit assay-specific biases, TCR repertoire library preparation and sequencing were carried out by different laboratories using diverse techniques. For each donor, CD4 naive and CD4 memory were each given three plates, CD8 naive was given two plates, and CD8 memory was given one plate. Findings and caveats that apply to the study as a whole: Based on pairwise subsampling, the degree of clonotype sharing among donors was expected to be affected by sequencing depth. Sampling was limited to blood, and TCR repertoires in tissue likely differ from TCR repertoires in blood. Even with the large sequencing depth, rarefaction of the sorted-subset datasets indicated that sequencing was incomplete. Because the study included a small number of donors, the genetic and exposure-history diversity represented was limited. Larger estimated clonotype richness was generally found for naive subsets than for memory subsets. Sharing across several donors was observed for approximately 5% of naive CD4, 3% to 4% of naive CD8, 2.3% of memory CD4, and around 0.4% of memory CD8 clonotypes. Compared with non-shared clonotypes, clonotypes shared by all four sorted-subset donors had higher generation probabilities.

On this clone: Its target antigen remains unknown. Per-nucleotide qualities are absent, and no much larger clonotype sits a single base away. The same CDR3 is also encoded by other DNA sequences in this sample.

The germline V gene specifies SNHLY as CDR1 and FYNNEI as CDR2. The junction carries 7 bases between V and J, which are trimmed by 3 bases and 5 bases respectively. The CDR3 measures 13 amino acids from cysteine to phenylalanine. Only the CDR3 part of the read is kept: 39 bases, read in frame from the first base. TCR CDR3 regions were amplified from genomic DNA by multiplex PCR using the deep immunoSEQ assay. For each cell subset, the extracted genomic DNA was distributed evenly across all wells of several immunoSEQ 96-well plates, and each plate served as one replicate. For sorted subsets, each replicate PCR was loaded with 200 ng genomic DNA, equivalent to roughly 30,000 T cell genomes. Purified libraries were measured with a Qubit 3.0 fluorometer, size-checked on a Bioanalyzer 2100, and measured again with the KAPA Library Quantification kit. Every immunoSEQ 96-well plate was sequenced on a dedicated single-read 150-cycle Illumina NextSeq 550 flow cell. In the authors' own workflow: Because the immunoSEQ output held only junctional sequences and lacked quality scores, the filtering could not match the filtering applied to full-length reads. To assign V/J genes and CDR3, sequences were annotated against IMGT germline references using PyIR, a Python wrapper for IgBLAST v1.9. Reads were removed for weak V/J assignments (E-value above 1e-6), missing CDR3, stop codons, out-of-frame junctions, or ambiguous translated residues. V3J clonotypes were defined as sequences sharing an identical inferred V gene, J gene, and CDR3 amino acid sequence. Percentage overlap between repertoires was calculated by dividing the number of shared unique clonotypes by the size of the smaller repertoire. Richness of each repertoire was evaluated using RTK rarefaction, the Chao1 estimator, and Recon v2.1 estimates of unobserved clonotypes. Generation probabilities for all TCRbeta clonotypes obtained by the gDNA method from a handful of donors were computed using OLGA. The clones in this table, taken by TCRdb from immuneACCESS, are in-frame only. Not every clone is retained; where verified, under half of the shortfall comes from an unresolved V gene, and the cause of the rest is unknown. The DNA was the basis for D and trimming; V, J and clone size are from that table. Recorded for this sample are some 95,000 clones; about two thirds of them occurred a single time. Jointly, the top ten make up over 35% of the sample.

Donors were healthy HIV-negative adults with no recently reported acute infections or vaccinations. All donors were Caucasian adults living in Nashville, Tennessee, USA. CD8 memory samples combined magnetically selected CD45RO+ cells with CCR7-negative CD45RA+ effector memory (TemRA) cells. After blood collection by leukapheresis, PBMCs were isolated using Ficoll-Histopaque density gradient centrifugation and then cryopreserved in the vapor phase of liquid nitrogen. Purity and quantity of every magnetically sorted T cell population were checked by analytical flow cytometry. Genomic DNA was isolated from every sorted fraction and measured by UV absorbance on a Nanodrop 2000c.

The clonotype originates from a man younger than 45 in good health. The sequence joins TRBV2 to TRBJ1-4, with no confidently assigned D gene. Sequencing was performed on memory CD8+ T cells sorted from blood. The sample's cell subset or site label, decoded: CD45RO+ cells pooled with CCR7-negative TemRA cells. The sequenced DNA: TGTGCCAGCAGTGACTCCGGGAATGAAAAACTGTTTTTT. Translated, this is CASSDSGNEKLFF.